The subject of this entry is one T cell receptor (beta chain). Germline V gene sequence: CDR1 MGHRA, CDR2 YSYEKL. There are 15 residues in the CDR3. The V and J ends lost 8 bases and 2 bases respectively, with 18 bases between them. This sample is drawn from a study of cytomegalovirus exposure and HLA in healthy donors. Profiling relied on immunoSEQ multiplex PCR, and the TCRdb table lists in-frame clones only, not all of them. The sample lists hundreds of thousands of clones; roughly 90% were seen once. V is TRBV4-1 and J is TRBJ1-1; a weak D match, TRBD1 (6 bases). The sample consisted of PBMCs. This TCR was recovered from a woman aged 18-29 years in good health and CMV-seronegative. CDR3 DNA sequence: TGCGCCAGCCTATCGTATGGGACACCTAACACTGAAGCTTTCTTT. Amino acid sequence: CASLSYGTPNTEAFF.